A selection of T cell receptor beta chains follows, all from one sample in a study of blood T cell repertoires in COVID-19. Generated by immunoSEQ multiplex PCR, the TCRdb table keeps only in-frame clones and is missing some. The repertoire holds 250,000 to 300,000 clones, with around 90% as singletons. The specimen sequenced was PBMCs or T cells enriched from blood (not recorded which). These TCRs come from a woman aged 40 to 50 who had recovered from COVID-19. The CDR3 runs from the conserved cysteine through the conserved F or W. The order of the fields is CDR3 protein, CDR3 DNA, D gene, clone size, V gene, J gene. D genes are given only for firm matches. A row's size may be missing; if present it is once, few, many or a size class.

CDR3: CASSEAGTGDEQYF
DNA: TGTGCCAGTAGCGAAGCCGGGACAGGGGACGAGCAGTACTTC
D: TRBD1
size: NA
V: TRBV19
J: TRBJ2-7

CDR3: CASSEDRFRNEQFF
DNA: TGTGCCAGCAGCGAGGACAGGTTTAGGAATGAGCAGTTCTTC
D: TRBD1
size: NA
V: TRBV7-8
J: TRBJ2-1

CDR3: CASSLDRGRRNYGYTF
DNA: TGTGCCAGCAGTTTGGACAGGGGGCGTAGAAACTATGGCTACACCTTC
D: TRBD1
size: once
V: TRBV5-6
J: TRBJ1-2

CDR3: CASSRDRGMDTQYF
DNA: TGTGCCAGCAGCCGCGACAGGGGTATGGATACGCAGTATTTT
D: TRBD1
size: NA
V: TRBV7-9
J: TRBJ2-3

CDR3: CASSELSGGETQYF
DNA: TGTGCCAGCAGTGAACTTTCTGGCGGGGAGACCCAGTACTTC
D: NA
size: NA
V: TRBV6-1
J: TRBJ2-5

CDR3: CASREQGGQETQYF
DNA: TGTGCCAGCAGAGAGCAGGGTGGCCAAGAGACCCAGTACTTC
D: NA
size: NA
V: TRBV6-5
J: TRBJ2-5

CDR3: CASSFPGTGTGELFF
DNA: TGTGCCAGCAGTTTCCCCGGGACAGGCACCGGGGAGCTGTTTTTT
D: TRBD1
size: NA
V: TRBV28
J: TRBJ2-2

CDR3: CSALTENTEAFF
DNA: TGCAGCGCCCTGACAGAGAACACTGAAGCTTTCTTT
D: NA
size: NA
V: TRBV29-1
J: TRBJ1-1

CDR3: CASSPQTEINYGYTF
DNA: TGTGCCAGCTCACCCCAGACAGAGATTAACTATGGCTACACCTTC
D: NA
size: NA
V: TRBV18
J: TRBJ1-2

CDR3: CASSKRQGRSNQPQHF
DNA: TGTGCCAGTAGTAAGAGACAGGGGAGAAGCAATCAGCCCCAGCATTTT
D: TRBD1
size: NA
V: TRBV19
J: TRBJ1-5

CDR3: CASSQFGDRGLKNQPQHF
DNA: TGCGCCAGCAGCCAATTCGGGGACAGGGGGCTTAAAAATCAGCCCCAGCATTTT
D: TRBD1
size: NA
V: TRBV4-1
J: TRBJ1-5